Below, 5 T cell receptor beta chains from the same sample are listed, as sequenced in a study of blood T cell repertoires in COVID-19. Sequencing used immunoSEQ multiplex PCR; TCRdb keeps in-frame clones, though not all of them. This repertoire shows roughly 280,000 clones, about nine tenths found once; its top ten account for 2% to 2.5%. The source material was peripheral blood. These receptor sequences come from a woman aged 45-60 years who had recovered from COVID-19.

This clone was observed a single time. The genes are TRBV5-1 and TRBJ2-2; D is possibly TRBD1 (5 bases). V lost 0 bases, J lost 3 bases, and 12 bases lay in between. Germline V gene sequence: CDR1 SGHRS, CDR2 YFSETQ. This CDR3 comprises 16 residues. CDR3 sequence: CASSLGAGSHTGELFF. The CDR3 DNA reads TGCGCCAGCAGCTTGGGCGCAGGGTCGCACACCGGGGAGCTGTTTTTT.

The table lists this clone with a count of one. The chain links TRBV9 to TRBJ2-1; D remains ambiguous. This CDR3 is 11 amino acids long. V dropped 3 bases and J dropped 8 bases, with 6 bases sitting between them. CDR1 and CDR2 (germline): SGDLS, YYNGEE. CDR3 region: CASSASYEQFF. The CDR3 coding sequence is TGTGCCAGCAGCGCCAGTTATGAGCAGTTCTTC.

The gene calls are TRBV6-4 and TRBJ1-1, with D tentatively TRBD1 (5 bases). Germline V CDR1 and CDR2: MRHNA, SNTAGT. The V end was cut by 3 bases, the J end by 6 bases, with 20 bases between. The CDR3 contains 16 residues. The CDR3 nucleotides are TGTGCCAGCAGTGATCTTGTCGTTCGGGGGTCGGCTGAAGCTTTCTTT. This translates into CASSDLVVRGSAEAFF.

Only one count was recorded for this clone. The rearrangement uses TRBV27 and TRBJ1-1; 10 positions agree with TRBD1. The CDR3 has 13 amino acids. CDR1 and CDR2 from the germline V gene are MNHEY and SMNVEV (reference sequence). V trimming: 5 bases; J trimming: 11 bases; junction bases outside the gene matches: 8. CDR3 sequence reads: CASSRDRGPVAFF. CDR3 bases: TGTGCCAGCAGTCGGGACAGGGGTCCCGTCGCTTTCTTT.

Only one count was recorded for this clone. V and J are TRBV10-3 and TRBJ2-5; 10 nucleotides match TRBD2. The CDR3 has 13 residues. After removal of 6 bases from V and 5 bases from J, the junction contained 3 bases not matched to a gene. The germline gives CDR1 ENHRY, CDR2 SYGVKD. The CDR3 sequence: CAIRPAGGETQYF. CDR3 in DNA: TGTGCCATCAGGCCAGCGGGAGGGGAGACCCAGTACTTC.